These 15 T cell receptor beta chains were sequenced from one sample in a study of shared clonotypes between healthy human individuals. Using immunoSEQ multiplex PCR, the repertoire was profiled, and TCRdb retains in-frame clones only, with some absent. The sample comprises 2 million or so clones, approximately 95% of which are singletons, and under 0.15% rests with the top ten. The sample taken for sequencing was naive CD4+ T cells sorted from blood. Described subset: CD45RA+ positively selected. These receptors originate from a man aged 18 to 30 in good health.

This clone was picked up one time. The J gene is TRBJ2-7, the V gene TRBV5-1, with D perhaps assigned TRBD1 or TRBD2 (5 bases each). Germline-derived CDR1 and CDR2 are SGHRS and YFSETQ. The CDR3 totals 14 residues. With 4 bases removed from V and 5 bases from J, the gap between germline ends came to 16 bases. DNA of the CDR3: TGCGCCAGCAGCATGGGACCCCAATCCAACGAGCAGTACTTC. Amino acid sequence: CASSMGPQSNEQYF.

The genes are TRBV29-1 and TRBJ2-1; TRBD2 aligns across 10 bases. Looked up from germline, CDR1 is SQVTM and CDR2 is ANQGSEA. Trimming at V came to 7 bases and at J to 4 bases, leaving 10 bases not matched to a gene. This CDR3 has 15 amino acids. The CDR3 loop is CSARAGGLSYNEQFF. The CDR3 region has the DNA TGCAGCGCCCGAGCGGGAGGGCTATCGTACAATGAGCAGTTCTTC.

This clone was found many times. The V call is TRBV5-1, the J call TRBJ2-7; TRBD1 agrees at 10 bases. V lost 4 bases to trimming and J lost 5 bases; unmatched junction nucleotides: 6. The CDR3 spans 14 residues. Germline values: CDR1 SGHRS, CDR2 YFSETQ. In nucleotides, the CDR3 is TGCGCCAGCAGCATCCCCGGGACAGGGGACGAGCAGTACTTC. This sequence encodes CASSIPGTGDEQYF.

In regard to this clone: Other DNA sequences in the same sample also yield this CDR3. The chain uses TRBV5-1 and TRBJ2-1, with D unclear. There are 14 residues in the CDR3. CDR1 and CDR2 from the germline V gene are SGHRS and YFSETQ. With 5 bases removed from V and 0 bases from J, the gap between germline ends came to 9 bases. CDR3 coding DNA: TGCGCCAGCAGTCTACAAAGCTCCTACAATGAGCAGTTCTTC. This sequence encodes CASSLQSSYNEQFF.

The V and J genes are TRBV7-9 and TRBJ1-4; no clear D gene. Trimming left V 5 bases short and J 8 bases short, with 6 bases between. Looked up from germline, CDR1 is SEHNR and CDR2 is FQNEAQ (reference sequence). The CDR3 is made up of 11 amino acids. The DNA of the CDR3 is TGTGCCAGCAGCCCCTCCGAAAAACTGTTTTTT. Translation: CASSPSEKLFF. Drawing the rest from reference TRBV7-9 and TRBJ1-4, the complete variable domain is DTGVSQNPRHKITKRGQNVTFRCDPISEHNRLYWYRQTLGQGPEFLTYFQNEAQLEKSRLLSDRFSAERPKGSFSTLEIQRTEQGDSAMYLCASSPSEKLFFGSGTQLSVL.

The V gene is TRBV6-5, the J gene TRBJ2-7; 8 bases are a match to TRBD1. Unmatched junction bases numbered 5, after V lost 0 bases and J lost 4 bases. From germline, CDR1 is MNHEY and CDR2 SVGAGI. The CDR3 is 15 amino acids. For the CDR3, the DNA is TGTGCCAGCAGTTACTCCTCAGGGGGCAATTACGAGCAGTACTTC. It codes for CASSYSSGGNYEQYF.

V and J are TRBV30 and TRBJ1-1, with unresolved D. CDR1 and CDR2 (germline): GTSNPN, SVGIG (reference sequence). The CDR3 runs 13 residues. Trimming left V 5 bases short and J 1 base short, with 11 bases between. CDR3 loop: CAWLPQPNTEAFF. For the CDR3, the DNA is TGTGCCTGGTTACCGCAGCCGAACACTGAAGCTTTCTTT.

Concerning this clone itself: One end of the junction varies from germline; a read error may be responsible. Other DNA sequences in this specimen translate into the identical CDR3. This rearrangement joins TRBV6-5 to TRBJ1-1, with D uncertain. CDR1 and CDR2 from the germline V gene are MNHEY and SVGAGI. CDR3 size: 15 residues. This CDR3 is CASSYGVTMNTEAFF. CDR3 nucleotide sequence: TGCGCCAGCAGTTACGGGGTCACCATGAACACTGAAGCTTTCTTT.

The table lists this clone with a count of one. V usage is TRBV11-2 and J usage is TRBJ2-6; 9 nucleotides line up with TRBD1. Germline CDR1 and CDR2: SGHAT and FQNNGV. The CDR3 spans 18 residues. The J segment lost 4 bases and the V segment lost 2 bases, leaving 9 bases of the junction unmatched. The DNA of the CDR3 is TGTGCCAGCAGCTTACCGGGACAGGGCTCCCTCGGGGCCAACGTCCTGACTTTC. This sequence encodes CASSLPGQGSLGANVLTF.

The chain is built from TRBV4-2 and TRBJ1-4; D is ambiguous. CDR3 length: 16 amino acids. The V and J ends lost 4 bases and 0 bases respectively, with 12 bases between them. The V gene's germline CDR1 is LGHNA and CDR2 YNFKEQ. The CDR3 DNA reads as TGTGCCAGCAGCCCCGCTTATGGCGCAACTAATGAAAAACTGTTTTTT. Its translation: CASSPAYGATNEKLFF.

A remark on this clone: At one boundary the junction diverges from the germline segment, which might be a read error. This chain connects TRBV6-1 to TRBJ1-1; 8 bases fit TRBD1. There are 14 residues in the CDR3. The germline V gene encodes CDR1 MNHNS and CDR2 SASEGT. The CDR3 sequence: CASREGQGGTEAFF. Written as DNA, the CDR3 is TGTGCCAGCAGGGAAGGACAGGGTGGAACTGAAGCTTTCTTT.

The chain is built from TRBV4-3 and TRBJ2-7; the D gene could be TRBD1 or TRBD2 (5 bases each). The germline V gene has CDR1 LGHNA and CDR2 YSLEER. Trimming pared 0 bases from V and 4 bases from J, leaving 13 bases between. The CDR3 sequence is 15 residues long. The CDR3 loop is CASSQDRGAFYEQYF. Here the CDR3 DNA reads TGCGCCAGCAGCCAAGATAGGGGAGCCTTTTACGAGCAGTACTTC.

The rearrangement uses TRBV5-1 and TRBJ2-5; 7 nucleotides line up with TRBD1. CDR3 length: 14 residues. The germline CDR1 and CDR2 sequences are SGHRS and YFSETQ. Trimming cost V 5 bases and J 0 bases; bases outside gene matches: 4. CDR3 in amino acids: CASRPQGDQETQYF. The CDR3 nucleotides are TGCGCCAGCAGACCCCAGGGGGACCAAGAGACCCAGTACTTC.

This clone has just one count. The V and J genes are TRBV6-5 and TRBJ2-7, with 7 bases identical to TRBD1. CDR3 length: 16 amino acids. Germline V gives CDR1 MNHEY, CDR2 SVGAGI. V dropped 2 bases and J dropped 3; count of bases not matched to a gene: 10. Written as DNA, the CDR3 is TGTGCCAGCAGTTACGGCTCCGGGACAGCCAACTACGAGCAGTACTTC. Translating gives CASSYGSGTANYEQYF.

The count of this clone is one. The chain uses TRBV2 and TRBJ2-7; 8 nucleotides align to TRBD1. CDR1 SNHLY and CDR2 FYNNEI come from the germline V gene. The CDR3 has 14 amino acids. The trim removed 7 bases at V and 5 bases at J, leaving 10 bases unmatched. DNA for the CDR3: TGTGCCAGCACTACGGGACAGGTAATCAACGAGCAGTACTTC. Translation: CASTTGQVINEQYF.